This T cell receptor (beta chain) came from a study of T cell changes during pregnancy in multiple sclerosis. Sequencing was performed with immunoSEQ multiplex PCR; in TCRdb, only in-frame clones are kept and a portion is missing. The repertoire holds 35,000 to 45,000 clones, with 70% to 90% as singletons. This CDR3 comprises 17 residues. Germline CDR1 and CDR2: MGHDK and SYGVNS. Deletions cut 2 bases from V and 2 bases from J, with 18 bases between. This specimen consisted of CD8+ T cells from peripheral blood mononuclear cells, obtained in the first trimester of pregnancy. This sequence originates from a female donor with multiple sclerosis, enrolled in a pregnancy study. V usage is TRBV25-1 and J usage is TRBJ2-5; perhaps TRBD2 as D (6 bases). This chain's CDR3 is CASSEGWGGLEQETQYF. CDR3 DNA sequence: TGTGCCAGCAGTGAAGGATGGGGAGGACTGGAACAAGAGACCCAGTACTTC.